This TCR beta chain was captured in a study of cytomegalovirus exposure and HLA in healthy donors. This PCR relied on a set of 60 Vbeta primers and 13 Jbeta primers. Assay: immunoSEQ multiplex PCR; the TCRdb copy retains only in-frame clones and omits some. The data hold 200,000 to 250,000 clones, with about 74% observed a single time. V lost 4 bases to trimming and J lost 4 bases, with 17 bases between them. Germline V lookup: CDR1 SGHDN, CDR2 FVKESK. The CDR3 is made up of 15 amino acids. Source material: PBMCs. This sequence joins TRBV14 and TRBJ2-7; D unclear. This receptor was obtained from a woman younger than 45 in good health and CMV-seronegative. CDR3 DNA sequence: TGTGCCAGCAGCCCCTTTGAACAGCAGGTATACGAGCAGTACTTC. Protein: CASSPFEQQVYEQYF. The full variable domain, completed using reference TRBV14 and TRBJ2-7, is EAGVTQFPSHSVIEKGQTVTLRCDPISGHDNLYWYRRVMGKEIKFLLHFVKESKQDESGMPNNRFLAERTGGTYSTLKVQPAELEDSGVYFCASSPFEQQVYEQYFGPGTRLTVT.